This T cell receptor beta chain was documented in a study of blood T cell repertoires in COVID-19. As for the study in general: Specimens from acute and convalescent COVID-19 originated in the United States, Italy and Spain. Sample material is recorded as cDNA or gDNA derived from T cells, B-cell-depleted T cells, or PBMCs.

The germline CDR1 and CDR2 sequences are MDHEN and SYDVKM. Trimming cost V 5 bases and J 1 base, with 19 bases left between them. This CDR3 region has 17 residues. In terms of age and location, participants ranged from roughly 18 to 100 years and lived in about two dozen US areas. Original handling: By means of reference gene primer amplification, nucleated cell counts were estimated. Generated by immunoSEQ multiplex PCR, the TCRdb table keeps only in-frame clones and is missing some. The D gene and trimming were derived from the DNA, and the V and J assignments and clone size from that table. The table lists around 300,000 clones, 90% of them singletons.

This chain uses TRBV28 with TRBJ2-3; D is perhaps TRBD2 (7 bases). The material sequenced was PBMCs or T cells enriched from blood (not recorded which). This sequence originates from a woman younger than 30 with acute COVID-19. In DNA form, the CDR3 reads TGTGCCAGCAGTCTCCCCCAAGCGGGACATCGCACAGATACGCAGTATTTT. Residues: CASSLPQAGHRTDTQYF.